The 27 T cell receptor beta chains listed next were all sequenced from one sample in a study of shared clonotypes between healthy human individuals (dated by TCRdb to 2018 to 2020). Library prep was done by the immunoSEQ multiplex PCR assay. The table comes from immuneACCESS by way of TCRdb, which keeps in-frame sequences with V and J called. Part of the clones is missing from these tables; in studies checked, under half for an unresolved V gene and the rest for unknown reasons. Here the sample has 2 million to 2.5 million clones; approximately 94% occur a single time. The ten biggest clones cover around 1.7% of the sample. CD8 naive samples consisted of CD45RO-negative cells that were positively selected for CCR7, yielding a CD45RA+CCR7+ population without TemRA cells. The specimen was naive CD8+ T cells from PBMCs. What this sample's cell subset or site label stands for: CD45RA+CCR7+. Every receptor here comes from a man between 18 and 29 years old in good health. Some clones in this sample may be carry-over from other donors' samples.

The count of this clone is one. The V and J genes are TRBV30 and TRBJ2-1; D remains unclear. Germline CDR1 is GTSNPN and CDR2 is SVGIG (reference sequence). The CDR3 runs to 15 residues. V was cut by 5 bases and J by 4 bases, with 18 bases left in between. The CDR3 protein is CAWDHAHGLYNEQFF. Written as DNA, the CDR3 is TGTGCCTGGGATCATGCCCATGGTCTATACAATGAGCAGTTCTTC.

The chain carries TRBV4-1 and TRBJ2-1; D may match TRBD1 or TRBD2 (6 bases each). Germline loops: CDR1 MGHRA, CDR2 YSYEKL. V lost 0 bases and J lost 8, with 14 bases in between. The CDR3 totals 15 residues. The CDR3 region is CASSQDPRGLDEQFF. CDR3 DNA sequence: TGCGCCAGCAGCCAAGATCCCCGGGGGCTGGATGAGCAGTTCTTC.

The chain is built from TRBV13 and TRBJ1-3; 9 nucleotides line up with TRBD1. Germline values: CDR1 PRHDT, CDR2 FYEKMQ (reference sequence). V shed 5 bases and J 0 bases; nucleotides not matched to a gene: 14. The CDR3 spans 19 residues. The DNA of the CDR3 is TGTGCCAGCAGCGGCCGGGACAGGGCCTTACCGCTCTCTGGAAACACCATATATTTT. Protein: CASSGRDRALPLSGNTIYF.

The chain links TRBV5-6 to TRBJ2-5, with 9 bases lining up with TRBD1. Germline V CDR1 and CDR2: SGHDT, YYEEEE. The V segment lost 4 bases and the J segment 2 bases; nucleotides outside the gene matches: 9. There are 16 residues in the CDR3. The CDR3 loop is CASSPGTGIRQETQYF. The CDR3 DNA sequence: TGTGCCAGCAGCCCGGGGACAGGGATCCGTCAAGAGACCCAGTACTTC.

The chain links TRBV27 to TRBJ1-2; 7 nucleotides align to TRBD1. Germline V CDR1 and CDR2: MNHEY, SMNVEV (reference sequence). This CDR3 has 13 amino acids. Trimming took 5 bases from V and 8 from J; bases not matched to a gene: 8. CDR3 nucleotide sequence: TGTGCCAGCAGTATCACCAGGGGGACCGGCTACACCTTC. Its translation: CASSITRGTGYTF.

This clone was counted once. As DNA, the CDR3 is TGTGCCAGCAGCCCTCGCAGGACCGGGAATGAGCAGTTCTTC. This codes for CASSPRRTGNEQFF. V is TRBV11-2 and J is TRBJ2-1; D not resolved. With 5 bases removed from V and 7 bases from J, the gap between germline ends came to 15 bases. Germline V gene lookup returns CDR1 SGHAT and CDR2 FQNNGV. The CDR3 covers 14 residues.

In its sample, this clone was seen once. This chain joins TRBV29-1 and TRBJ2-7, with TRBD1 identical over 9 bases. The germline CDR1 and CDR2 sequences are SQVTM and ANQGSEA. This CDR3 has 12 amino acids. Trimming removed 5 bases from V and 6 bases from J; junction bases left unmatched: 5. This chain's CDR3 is CSVPGQGSEQYF. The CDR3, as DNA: TGCAGCGTTCCGGGACAGGGCAGCGAGCAGTACTTC.

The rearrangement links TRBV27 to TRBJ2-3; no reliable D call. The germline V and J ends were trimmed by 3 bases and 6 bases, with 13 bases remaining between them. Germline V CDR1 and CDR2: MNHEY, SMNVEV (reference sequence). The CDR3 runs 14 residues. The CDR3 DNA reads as TGTGCCAGCAGTTTTTCGCCTGGTGGGGATACGCAGTATTTT. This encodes CASSFSPGGDTQYF.

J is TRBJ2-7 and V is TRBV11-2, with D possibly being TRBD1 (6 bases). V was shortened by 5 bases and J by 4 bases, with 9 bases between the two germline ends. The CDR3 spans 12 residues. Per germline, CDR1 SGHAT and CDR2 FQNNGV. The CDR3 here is CASSQGQYEQYF. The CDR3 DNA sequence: TGTGCCAGCAGCCAAGGACAGTACGAGCAGTACTTC.

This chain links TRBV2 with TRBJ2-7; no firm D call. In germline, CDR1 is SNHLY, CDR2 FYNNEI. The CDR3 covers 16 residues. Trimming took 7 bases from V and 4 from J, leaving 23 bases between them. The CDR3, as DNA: TGTGCCAGCATTTCATCGCTGCGGCTTACCCTTTACGAGCAGTACTTC. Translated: CASISSLRLTLYEQYF.

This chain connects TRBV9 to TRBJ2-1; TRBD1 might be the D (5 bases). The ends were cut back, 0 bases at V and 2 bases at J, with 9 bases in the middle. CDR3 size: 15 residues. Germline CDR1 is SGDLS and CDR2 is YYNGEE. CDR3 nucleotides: TGTGCCAGCAGCGTAGAGGGGAAGACCTACAATGAGCAGTTCTTC. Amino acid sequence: CASSVEGKTYNEQFF. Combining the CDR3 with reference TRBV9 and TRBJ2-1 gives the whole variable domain DSGVTQTPKHLITATGQRVTLRCSPRSGDLSVYWYQQSLDQGLQFLIQYYNGEERAKGNILERFSAQQFPDLHSELNLSSLELGDSALYFCASSVEGKTYNEQFFGPGTRLTVL.

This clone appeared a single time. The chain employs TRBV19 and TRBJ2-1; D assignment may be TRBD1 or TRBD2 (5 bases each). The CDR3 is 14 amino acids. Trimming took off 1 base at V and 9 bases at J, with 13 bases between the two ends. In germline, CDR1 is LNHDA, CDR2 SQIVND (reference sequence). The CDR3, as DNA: TGTGCCAGTAGTATAGCCGGGACCTCCGGTGAGCAGTTCTTC. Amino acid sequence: CASSIAGTSGEQFF.

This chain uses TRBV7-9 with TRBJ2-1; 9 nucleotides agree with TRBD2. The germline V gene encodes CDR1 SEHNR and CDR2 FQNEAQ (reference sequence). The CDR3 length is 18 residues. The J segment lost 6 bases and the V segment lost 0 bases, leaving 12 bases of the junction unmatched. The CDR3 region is CASSLARLREGLFNEQFF. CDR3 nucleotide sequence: TGTGCCAGCAGCTTAGCGCGTTTGCGGGAGGGCCTTTTCAATGAGCAGTTCTTC.

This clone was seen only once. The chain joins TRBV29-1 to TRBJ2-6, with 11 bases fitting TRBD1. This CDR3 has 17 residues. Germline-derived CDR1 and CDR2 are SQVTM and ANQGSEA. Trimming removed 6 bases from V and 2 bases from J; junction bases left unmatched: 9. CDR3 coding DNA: TGCAGCGTAGCTGGACAGGGGGCGGAGGCTGGGGCCAACGTCCTGACTTTC. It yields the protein CSVAGQGAEAGANVLTF.

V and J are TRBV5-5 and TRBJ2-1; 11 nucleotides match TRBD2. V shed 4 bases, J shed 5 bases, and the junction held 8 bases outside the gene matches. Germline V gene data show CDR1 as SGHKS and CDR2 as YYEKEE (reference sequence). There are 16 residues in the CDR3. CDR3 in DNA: TGTGCCAGCAGCCCCTACAGGGGACTAGCGGACAATGAGCAGTTCTTC. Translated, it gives CASSPYRGLADNEQFF.

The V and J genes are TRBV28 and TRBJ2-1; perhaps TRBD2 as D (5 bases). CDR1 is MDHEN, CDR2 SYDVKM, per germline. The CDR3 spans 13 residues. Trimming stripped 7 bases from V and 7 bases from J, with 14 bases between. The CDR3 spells CASTSGFKNEQFF. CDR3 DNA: TGTGCCAGCACCTCGGGATTTAAGAATGAGCAGTTCTTC. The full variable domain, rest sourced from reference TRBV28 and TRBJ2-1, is DVKVTQSSRYLVKRTGEKVFLECVQDMDHENMFWYRQDPGLGLRLIYFSYDVKMKEKGDIPEGYSVSREKKERFSLILESASTNQTSMYLCASTSGFKNEQFFGPGTRLTVL.

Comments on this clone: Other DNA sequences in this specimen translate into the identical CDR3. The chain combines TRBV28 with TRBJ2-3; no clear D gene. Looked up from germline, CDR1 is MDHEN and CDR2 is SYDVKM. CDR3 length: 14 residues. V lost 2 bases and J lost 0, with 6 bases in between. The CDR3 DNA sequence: TGTGCCAGCAGTTTACTCTCTAGCACAGATACGCAGTATTTT. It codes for CASSLLSSTDTQYF.

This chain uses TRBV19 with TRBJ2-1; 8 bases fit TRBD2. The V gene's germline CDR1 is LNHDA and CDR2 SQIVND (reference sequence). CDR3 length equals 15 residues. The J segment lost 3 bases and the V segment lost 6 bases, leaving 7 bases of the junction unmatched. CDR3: CASSTTSGHYNEQFF. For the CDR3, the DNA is TGTGCCAGTAGCACTACTAGCGGACACTACAATGAGCAGTTCTTC.

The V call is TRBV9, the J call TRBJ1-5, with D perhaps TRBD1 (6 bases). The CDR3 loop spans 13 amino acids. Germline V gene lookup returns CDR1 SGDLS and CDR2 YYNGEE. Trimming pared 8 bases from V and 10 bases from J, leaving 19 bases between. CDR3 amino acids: CASGGQGWSPQHF. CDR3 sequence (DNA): TGTGCCAGTGGGGGGCAGGGGTGGTCCCCCCAGCATTTT.

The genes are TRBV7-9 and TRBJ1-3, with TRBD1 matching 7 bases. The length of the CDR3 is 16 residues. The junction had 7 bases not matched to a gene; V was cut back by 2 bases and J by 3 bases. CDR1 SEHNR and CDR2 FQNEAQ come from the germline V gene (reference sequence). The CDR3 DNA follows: TGTGCCAGCAGCTTAACGGGACAGCTTATTGGAAACACCATATATTTT. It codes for CASSLTGQLIGNTIYF.

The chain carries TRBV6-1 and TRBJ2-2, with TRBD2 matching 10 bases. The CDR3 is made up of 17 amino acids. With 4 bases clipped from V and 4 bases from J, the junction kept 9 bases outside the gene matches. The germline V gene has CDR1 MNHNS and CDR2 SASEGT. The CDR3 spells CASSAGSGGAATGELFF. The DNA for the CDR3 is TGTGCCAGCAGTGCGGGGAGCGGGGGGGCGGCCACCGGGGAGCTGTTTTTT.

CDR3 bases: TGTGCCACGAGAGAGGCAGGTAACCTAGCCAAAAACATTCAGTACTTC. Its translation: CATREAGNLAKNIQYF. This rearrangement joins TRBV15 to TRBJ2-4, with D unclear. This CDR3 spans 16 amino acids. Trimming shortened V by 9 bases and J by 0 bases, and 18 bases separated the two germline ends. Germline lookup yields CDR1 LNHNV and CDR2 YYDKDF (reference sequence). The whole variable domain, filled in from reference TRBV15 and TRBJ2-4, reads DAMVIQNPRYQVTQFGKPVTLSCSQTLNHNVMYWYQQKSSQAPKLLFHYYDKDFNNEADTPDNFQSRRPNTSFCFLDIRSPGLGDTAMYLCATREAGNLAKNIQYFGAGTRLSVL.

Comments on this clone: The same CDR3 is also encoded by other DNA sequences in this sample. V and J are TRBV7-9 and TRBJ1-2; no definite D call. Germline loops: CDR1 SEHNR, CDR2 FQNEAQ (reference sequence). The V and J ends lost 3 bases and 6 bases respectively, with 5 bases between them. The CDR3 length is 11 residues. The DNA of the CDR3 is TGTGCCAGCAGCTTTGGAGATGGCTACACCTTC. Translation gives CASSFGDGYTF.

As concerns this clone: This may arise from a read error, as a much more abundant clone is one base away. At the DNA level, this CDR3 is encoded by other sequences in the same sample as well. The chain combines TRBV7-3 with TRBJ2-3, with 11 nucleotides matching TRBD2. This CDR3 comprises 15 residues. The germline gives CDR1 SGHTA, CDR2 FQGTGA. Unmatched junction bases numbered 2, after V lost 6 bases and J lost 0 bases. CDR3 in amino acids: CASSWTSGSTDTQYF. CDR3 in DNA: TGTGCCAGCAGTTGGACTAGCGGGAGCACAGATACGCAGTATTTT.

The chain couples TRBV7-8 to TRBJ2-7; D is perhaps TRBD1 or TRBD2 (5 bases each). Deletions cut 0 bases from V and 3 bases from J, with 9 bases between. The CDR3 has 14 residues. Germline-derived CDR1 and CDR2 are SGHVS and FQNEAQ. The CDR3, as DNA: TGTGCCAGCAGCTTAGCAACTAGGGGCTACGAGCAGTACTTC. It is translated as CASSLATRGYEQYF.

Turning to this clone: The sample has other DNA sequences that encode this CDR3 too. CDR3 sequence (DNA): TGTGCCAGCAGCCTGACTAGTTACAATGAGCAGTTCTTC. Its translation: CASSLTSYNEQFF. This chain uses TRBV5-6 with TRBJ2-1, with D perhaps TRBD2 (6 bases). The germline V gene has CDR1 SGHDT and CDR2 YYEEEE. The V end was cut by 4 bases, the J end by 4 bases, with 9 bases between. This CDR3 comprises 13 residues.

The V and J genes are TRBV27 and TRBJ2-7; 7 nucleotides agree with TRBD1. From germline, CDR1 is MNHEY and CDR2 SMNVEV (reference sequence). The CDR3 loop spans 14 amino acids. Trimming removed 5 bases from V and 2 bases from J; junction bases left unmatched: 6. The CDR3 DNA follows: TGTGCCAGCAGTGAATGGACAGGCGCCTACGAGCAGTACTTC. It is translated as CASSEWTGAYEQYF.